A single TCR beta chain is shown here with its context. Seattle researchers signed up patients amid active infection and tracked them longitudinally. This sample was taken from a study of blood T cell repertoires in COVID-19. On the study more broadly: Collection of acute and convalescent COVID-19 samples took place in the United States, Italy and Spain.

Trimming removed 6 bases from V and 6 bases from J; junction bases left unmatched: 6. Germline CDR1 reads MNHEY; CDR2 reads SVGAGI. The CDR3 runs to 14 residues. Per the study methods: Amplification of reference gene primers provided the estimated nucleated cell counts. Profiled with immunoSEQ multiplex PCR; TCRdb holds only in-frame clones, not every one. D and trimming come from the DNA, and the V and J calls and clone size come from that table. In the table there are 150,000 to 200,000 clones, over 90% of which are singletons. This TCR was sampled from a woman aged 55-69 years with COVID-19, enrolled during active disease. The chain carries TRBV6-5 and TRBJ2-2; 8 nucleotides match TRBD1. Sequenced: peripheral blood. The CDR3, as DNA: TGTGCCAGCAGCCTGACAGGGGTTGCCGGGGAGCTGTTTTTT. The encoded protein is CASSLTGVAGELFF.